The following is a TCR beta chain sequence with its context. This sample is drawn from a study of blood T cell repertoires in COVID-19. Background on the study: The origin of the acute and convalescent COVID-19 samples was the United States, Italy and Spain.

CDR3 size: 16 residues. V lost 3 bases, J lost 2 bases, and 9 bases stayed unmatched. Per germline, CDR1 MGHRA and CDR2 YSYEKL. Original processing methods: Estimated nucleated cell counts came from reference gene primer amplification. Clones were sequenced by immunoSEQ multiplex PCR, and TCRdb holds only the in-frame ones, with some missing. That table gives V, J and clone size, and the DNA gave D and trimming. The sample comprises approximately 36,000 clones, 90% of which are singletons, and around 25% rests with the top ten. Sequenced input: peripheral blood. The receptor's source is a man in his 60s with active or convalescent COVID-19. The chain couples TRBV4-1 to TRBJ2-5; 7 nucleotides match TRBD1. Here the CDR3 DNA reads TGCGCCAGCAGCCACCTTGGGACAGAACTTCAAGAGACCCAGTACTTC. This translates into CASSHLGTELQETQYF.